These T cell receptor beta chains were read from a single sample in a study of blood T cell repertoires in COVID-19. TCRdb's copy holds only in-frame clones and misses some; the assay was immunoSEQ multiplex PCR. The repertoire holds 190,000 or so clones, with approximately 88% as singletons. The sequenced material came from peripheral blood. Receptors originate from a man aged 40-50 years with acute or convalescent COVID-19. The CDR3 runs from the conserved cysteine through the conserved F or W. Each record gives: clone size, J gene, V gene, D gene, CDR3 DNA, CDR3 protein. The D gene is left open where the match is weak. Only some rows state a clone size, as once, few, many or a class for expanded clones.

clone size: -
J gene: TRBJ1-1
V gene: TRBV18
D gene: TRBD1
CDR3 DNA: TGTGCCAGCTCACGAGGGACAGGGGGTAACACTGAAGCTTTCTTT
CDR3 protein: CASSRGTGGNTEAFF

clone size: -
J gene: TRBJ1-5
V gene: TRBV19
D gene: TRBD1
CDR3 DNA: TGTGCCAGTAAAGGGACAGGGGTTGGTAGCAATCAGCCCCAGCATTTT
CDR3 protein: CASKGTGVGSNQPQHF

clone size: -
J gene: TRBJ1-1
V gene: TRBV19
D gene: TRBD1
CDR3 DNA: TGTGCCAGTAGCCGTGACCGGGACAGGATGAACACTGAAGCTTTCTTT
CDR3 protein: CASSRDRDRMNTEAFF

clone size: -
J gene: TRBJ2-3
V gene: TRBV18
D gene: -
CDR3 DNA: TGTGCCAGCTCACGGAGCACGCTAGATACGCAGTATTTT
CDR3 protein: CASSRSTLDTQYF

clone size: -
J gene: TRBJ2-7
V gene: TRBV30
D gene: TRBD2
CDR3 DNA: TGTGCCTGGGGGAGGGAGCACGAGCAGTACTTC
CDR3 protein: CAWGREHEQYF

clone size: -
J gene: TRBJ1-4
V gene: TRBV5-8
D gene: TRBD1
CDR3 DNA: TGTGCCAGCAGTCCACGGACAGGAGGAACTAATGAAAAACTGTTTTTT
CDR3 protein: CASSPRTGGTNEKLFF

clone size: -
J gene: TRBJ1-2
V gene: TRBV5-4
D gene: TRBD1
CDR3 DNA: TGTGCCAGCAGCCCATCCCTGGGACAGGGGGCGCTTAACTATGGCTACACCTTC
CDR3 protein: CASSPSLGQGALNYGYTF

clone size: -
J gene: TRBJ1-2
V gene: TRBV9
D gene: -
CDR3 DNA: TGTGCCAGCAGCGCACAGCAGTCTGTTAACTATGGCTACACCTTC
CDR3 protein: CASSAQQSVNYGYTF

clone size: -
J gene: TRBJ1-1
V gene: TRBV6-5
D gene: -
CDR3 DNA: TGTGCCAGCAGTTACTCCCAACAAATGAACACTGAAGCTTTCTTT
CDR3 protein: CASSYSQQMNTEAFF

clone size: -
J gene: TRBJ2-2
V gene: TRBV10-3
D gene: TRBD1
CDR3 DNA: TGTGCCATCAGCACCGACAGGGGCACCGGGGAGCTGTTTTTT
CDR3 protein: CAISTDRGTGELFF

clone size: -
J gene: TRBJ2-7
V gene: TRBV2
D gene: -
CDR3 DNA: TGTGCCAGCAACGGGGCAGGGGTCTACGAGCAGTACTTC
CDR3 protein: CASNGAGVYEQYF

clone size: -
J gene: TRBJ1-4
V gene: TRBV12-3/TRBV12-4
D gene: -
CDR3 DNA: TGTGCCAGCAGTTTTTGGCAGGATGAAAAACTGTTTTTT
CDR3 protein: CASSFWQDEKLFF

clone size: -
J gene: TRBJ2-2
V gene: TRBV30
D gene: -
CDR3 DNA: TGTGCCTGGATGACCGACTGGGAGCTGTTTTTT
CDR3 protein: CAWMTDWELFF

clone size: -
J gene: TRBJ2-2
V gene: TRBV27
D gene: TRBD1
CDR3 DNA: TGTGCCAGTTCCCCTAATCCGACAGGGATATCACGAAACACCGGGGAGCTGTTTTTT
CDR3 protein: CASSPNPTGISRNTGELFF

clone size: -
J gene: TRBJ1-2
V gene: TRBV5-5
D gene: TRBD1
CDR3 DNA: TGTGCCAGCAGCGGAGGACAGGGGGCTGGCTACACCTTC
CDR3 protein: CASSGGQGAGYTF

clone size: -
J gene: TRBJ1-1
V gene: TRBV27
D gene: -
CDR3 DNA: TGTGCCAGCAGGCTAAAAGCGAACACTGAAGCTTTCTTT
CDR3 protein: CASRLKANTEAFF

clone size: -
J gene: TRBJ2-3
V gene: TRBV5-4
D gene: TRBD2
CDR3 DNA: TGTGCCAGCAGCGGTTATTCTAGCGGGGGAGTCCTTAGCACAGATACGCAGTATTTT
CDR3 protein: CASSGYSSGGVLSTDTQYF

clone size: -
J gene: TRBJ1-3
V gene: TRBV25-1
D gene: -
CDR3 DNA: TGTGCCAGCAGTGATGGGAGCTCTGGAAACACCATATATTTT
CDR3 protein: CASSDGSSGNTIYF

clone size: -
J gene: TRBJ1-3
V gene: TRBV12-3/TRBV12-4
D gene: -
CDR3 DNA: TGTGCCAGCAGGCAGACTGTGAACAGGATATATTTT
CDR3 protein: CASRQTVNRIYF

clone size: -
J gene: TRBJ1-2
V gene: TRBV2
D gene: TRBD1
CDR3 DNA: TGTGCCAGCAGTGTTAAGGGGGCGGAAGGCTACACCTTC
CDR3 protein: CASSVKGAEGYTF

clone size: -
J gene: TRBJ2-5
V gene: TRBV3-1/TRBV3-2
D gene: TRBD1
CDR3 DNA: TGTGCCAGCAGCGGGACAGGGACCCCCCAAGAGACCCAGTACTTC
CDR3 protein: CASSGTGTPQETQYF

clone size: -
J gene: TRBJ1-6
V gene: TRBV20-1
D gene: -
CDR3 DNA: TGCAGTGCTATGGACTGGTTAACCCTCCACTTT
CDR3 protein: CSAMDWLTLHF

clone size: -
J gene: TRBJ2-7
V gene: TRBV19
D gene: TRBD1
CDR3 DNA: TGTGCCAGTAGTAGGAACAGGGGGCCCGAGCAGTACTTC
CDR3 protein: CASSRNRGPEQYF

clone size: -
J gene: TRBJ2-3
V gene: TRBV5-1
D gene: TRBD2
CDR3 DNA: TGCGCCAGCAGCTTGGGACTAGCGGGCACAGATACGCAGTATTTT
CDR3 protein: CASSLGLAGTDTQYF

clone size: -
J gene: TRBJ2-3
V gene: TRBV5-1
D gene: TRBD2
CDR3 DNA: TGCGCCAGCACCATAGCGGGGGGGCAGGGAGATACGCAGTATTTT
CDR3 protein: CASTIAGGQGDTQYF

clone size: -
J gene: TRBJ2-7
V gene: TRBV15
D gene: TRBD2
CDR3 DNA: TGTGCCACCAGCGGGGGGGTCGAGCAGTACTTC
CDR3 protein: CATSGGVEQYF

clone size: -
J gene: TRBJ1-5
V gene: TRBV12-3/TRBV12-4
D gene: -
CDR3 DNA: TGTGCCAGCAGTTTGCAACAGGGTCAGCCCCAGCATTTT
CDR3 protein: CASSLQQGQPQHF

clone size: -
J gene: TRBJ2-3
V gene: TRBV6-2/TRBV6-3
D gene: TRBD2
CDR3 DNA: TGTGCCAGCAGTTATCTAGCGGAAGATACGCAGTATTTT
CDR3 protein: CASSYLAEDTQYF

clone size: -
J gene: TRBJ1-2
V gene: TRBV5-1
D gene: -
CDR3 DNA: TGCGCCAGCAGCTTGGACCAGAGGGGCTACACCTTC
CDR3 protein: CASSLDQRGYTF

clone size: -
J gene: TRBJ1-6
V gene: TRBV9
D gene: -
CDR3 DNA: TGTGCCAGCAGCGTGCAGGGTACCGGTTCACCCCTCCACTTT
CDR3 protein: CASSVQGTGSPLHF

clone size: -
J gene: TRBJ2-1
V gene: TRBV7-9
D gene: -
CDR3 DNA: TGTGCCAGCAGCCCCAGACAGTATAACAATGAGCAGTTCTTC
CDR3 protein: CASSPRQYNNEQFF

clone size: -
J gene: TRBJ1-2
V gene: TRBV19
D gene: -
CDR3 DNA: TGTGCCAGTAGTACCAGTCAGGGGCGGGTCTATGGCTACACCTTC
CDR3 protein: CASSTSQGRVYGYTF

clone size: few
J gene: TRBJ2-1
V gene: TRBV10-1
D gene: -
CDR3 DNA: TGCGCCAGCAGTGACAGCTACAATGAGCAGTTCTTC
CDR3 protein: CASSDSYNEQFF

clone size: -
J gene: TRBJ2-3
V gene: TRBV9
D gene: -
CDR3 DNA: TGTGCCAGCAGCGCCGGGGGCACAGATACGCAGTATTTT
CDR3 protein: CASSAGGTDTQYF

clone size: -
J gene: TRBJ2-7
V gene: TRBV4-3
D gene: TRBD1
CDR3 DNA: TGCGCCAGCAGCCAAGATCGGAACAGGGGGCTAGCTTTCTCCTACGAGCAGTACTTC
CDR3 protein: CASSQDRNRGLAFSYEQYF

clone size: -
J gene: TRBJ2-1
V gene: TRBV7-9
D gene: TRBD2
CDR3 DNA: TGTGCCAGCAGAATAGCGGGGGGCCCTAACAATGAGCAGTTCTTC
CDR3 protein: CASRIAGGPNNEQFF

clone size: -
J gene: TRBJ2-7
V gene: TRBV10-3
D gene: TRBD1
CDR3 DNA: TGTGCCATCAGTGAGTCGAGGGGACAGGTATCCTACGAGCAGTACTTC
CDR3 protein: CAISESRGQVSYEQYF

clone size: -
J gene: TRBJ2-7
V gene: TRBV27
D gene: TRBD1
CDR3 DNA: TGTGCCAGCAGTTTATGGGCTGGACAGGGAAGCTCCTACGAGCAGTACTTC
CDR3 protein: CASSLWAGQGSSYEQYF

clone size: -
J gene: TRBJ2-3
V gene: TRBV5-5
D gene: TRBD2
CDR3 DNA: TGTGCCAGCAGCTTCCAGCGGGGGCCCACAGATACGCAGTATTTT
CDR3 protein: CASSFQRGPTDTQYF

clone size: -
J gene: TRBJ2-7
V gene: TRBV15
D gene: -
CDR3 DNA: TGTGCCACCAGCAGAGGGGGGGACTCCTACGAGCAGTACTTC
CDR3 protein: CATSRGGDSYEQYF

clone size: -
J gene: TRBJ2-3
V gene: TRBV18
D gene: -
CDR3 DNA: TGTGCCAGCTCACCTCGGGCAGATACGCAGTATTTT
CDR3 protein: CASSPRADTQYF

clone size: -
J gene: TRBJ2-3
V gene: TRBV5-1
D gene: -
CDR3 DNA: TGCGCCAGCTGTCAGGAGGGGATGGTTTCAGATACGCAGTATTTT
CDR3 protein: CASCQEGMVSDTQYF

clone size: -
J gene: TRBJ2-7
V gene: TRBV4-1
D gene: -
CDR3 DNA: TGCGCCAGCAGCCTTAACCGGGGGTACGAGCAGTACTTC
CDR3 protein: CASSLNRGYEQYF

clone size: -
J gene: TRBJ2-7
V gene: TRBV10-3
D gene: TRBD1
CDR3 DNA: TGTGCCATCAGTGGGAACGAAGCGACAGGGGCCTACGAGCAGTACTTC
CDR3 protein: CAISGNEATGAYEQYF

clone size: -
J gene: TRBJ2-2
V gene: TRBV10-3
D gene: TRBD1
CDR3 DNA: TGTGCCATCAGTGCATCAGGGGGCGAGAACACCGGGGAGCTGTTTTTT
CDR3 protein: CAISASGGENTGELFF

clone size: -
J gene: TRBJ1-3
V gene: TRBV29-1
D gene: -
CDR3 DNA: TGCAGCGTTGAACTGGCAGGGACTGGAAACACCATATATTTT
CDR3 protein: CSVELAGTGNTIYF

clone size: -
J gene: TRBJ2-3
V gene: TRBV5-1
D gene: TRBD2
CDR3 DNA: TGCGCCAGCAGCTTGGCTGGGACTAGCGGGGGGGCCCCCCACACAGATACGCAGTATTTT
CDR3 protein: CASSLAGTSGGAPHTDTQYF

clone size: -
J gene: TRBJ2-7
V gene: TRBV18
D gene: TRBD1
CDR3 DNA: TGTGCCAGCTCACCGCTCGGACAGGGGGACGAGCAGTACTTC
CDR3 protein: CASSPLGQGDEQYF

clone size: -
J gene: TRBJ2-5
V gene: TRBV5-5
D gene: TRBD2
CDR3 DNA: TGTGCCAGCAGCTTCAGCGGGGGGGGTCAAGAGACCCAGTACTTC
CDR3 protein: CASSFSGGGQETQYF

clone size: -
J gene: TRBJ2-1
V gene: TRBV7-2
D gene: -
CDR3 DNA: TGTGCCAGCAGCTTATCCCCACAGTCCTCCTACAATGAGCAGTTCTTC
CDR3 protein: CASSLSPQSSYNEQFF

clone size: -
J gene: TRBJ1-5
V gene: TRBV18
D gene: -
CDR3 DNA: TGTGCCAGCTCACGTACGGCCTTAGGGCAGGGCCTCTGGCAGCCCCAGCATTTT
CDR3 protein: CASSRTALGQGLWQPQHF

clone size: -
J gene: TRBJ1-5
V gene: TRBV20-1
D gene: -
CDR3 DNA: TGCAGTGCTAGTTTCGGGGGGGATCAGCCCCAGCATTTT
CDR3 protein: CSASFGGDQPQHF

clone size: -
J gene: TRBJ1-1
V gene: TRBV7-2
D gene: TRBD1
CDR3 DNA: TGTGCCAGCAGCCTCTCCAGGGACAGGGCGAACACTGAAGCTTTCTTT
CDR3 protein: CASSLSRDRANTEAFF

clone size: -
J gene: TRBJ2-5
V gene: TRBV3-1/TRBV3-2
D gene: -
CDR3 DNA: TGTGCCAGCAGCCAAGAATTGGGCAGACAAGAGACCCAGTACTTC
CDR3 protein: CASSQELGRQETQYF

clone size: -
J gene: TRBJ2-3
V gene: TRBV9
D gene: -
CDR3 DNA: TGTGCCAGCAGCGTAGAGGTCAGCGGCACAGATACGCAGTATTTT
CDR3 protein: CASSVEVSGTDTQYF